Presented here are 2 T cell receptor beta chains from one specimen sequenced in a study of T-cell reconstitution after alpha-beta-depleted transplantation in children (dated by TCRdb to the mid-2010s). Libraries were prepared through PCR. The sequencing machine was an Illumina HiSeq 2500. To normalize quantification of the TCRbeta repertoire, the TCR libraries were built with molecular barcoding that relied on unique molecular identifiers. Clones were called with MiXCR by TCRdb after fastp trimmed the public reads at Q25, and only in-frame beta chains were retained. CDR3 protein sequences are deduplicated, and each keeps its most common genes and DNA. In all, the sample holds about 610,000 distinct CDR3 sequences, and about 11% of those were seen once. The ten biggest clones cover about 4% of the sample. The material sequenced was PBMCs from the stem cell graft donor, taken from the stem cell graft. These TCRs come from a human donor who donated a stem cell graft to a child with acute myeloid leukemia.

There are many counts of this clonotype. This chain links TRBV20-1 with TRBJ2-3; TRBD2 agrees at 9 bases. Losses at the gene ends were 4 bases for V and 2 bases for J; bases not matched to a gene: 4. Germline V gene sequence: CDR1 DFQATT, CDR2 SNEGSKA (reference sequence). The CDR3 length is 14 residues. The CDR3 region has the DNA TGCAGTGCTATTAGCGGGAGTCTCACAGATACGCAGTATTTT. It codes for CSAISGSLTDTQYF.

In this sample, this clonotype turned up many times. At one end the junction does not follow the germline gene, possibly because of a read error. The rearrangement uses TRBV28 and TRBJ2-5; D is tentatively TRBD1 or TRBD2 (5 bases each). Germline CDR1 reads MDHEN; CDR2 reads SYDVKM. CDR3 size: 12 residues. The CDR3 DNA reads as TGTGCCAGCAGCCGTGTTGGTAGGGACGGTGGTTTC. It translates to CASSRVGRDGGF.